These T cell receptor beta chains were read from a single sample in a study of blood T cell repertoires in COVID-19. Libraries were prepared by immunoSEQ multiplex PCR; TCRdb keeps only in-frame clonotypes and omits some of them. The table has some 400,000 clones, roughly 89% seen once; the top ten hold 1.5% to 2%. Sample: PBMCs or T cells enriched from blood (not recorded which). The receptors here all came from a woman aged 25 to 39 who had recovered from COVID-19. The CDR3 runs from the conserved cysteine through the conserved F or W. Fields, in order: D gene, clone size, J gene, V gene, CDR3 protein, CDR3 DNA. D genes are given only for firm matches. Expanded clones are given a class, and other clones once, few, many or no size at all.

TRBD1	.	TRBJ2-3	TRBV11-2	CASSSGGDTQYF	TGTGCCAGCAGTTCAGGGGGCGATACGCAGTATTTT
.	.	TRBJ1-5	TRBV14	CASSQEDHWPGHSNQPQHF	TGTGCCAGCAGCCAAGAAGACCATTGGCCGGGACATAGCAATCAGCCCCAGCATTTT
TRBD1	.	TRBJ1-5	TRBV18	CASSRDRGGRQPQHF	TGTGCCAGCTCACGGGACAGGGGAGGTAGGCAGCCCCAGCATTTT
.	.	TRBJ1-1	TRBV7-3	CASSLNPQGPNTEAFF	TGTGCCAGCAGCTTAAACCCCCAGGGCCCGAACACTGAAGCTTTCTTT
.	.	TRBJ1-4	TRBV29-1	CSVAGGRVTNEKLFF	TGCAGCGTTGCTGGCGGGAGGGTAACTAATGAAAAACTGTTTTTT
.	.	TRBJ1-2	TRBV11-2	CASSSAARLPYGYTF	TGTGCCAGCAGTTCAGCGGCGCGCTTGCCCTATGGCTACACCTTC
TRBD1	.	TRBJ1-2	TRBV27	CASSSFLGGAYYGYTF	TGTGCCAGCAGTTCATTCCTAGGGGGCGCGTACTATGGCTACACCTTC
.	.	TRBJ2-6	TRBV15	CATSRAVSGANVLTF	TGTGCCACCAGCAGAGCCGTCTCTGGGGCCAACGTCCTGACTTTC
.	.	TRBJ2-7	TRBV12-2	CASRLGRTGGFQQYF	TGTGCAAGTCGCTTAGGAAGGACAGGGGGTTTTCAGCAGTACTTC
.	.	TRBJ1-1	TRBV3-1/TRBV3-2	CASSENEARSEAFF	TGTGCCAGCAGCGAAAACGAGGCGCGATCTGAAGCTTTCTTT
.	.	TRBJ1-1	TRBV2	CASSPGHLWNTEAFF	TGTGCCAGCAGTCCGGGACACTTATGGAACACTGAAGCTTTCTTT
TRBD1	.	TRBJ1-2	TRBV19	CASNTGGRYGYTF	TGTGCCAGTAACACAGGGGGCCGCTATGGCTACACCTTC
.	.	TRBJ1-2	TRBV7-7	CASRLRDTVSRGYTF	TGTGCTAGCAGGCTCCGGGACACCGTTTCCCGGGGCTACACCTTC
.	.	TRBJ2-6	TRBV3-1/TRBV3-2	CASSPTAGANVLTF	TGTGCCAGCAGCCCCACTGCAGGGGCCAACGTCCTGACTTTC
TRBD1	.	TRBJ1-6	TRBV5-4	CASSSRDRGPPLHF	TGTGCCAGCAGCTCCCGGGACAGGGGGCCACCCCTCCACTTT
.	.	TRBJ1-4	TRBV19	CASSMLQEKLFF	TGTGCCAGTAGTATGCTACAGGAAAAACTGTTTTTT
TRBD1	.	TRBJ2-1	TRBV5-1	CASSSGQGHNEQFF	TGCGCCAGCAGCTCAGGACAGGGACACAATGAGCAGTTCTTC
TRBD1	.	TRBJ2-7	TRBV10-3	CAIRPGQGAYEQYF	TGTGCCATCAGGCCGGGACAGGGGGCTTACGAGCAGTACTTC
.	once	TRBJ1-1	TRBV3-1/TRBV3-2	CASSPRRPVDTEAFF	TGTGCCAGCAGCCCTCGCAGGCCCGTAGACACTGAAGCTTTCTTT
.	.	TRBJ1-5	TRBV7-9	CASSLQGTSNQPQHF	TGTGCCAGCAGTTTACAGGGTACCAGCAATCAGCCCCAGCATTTT
TRBD2	few	TRBJ2-7	TRBV28	CASGTSGGPYEQYF	TGTGCCAGCGGGACTAGCGGGGGGCCCTACGAGCAGTACTTC
.	few	TRBJ1-1	TRBV29-1	CSVFRGNTEAFF	TGCAGCGTTTTCAGGGGGAACACTGAAGCTTTCTTT
TRBD2	.	TRBJ2-1	TRBV6-4	CASSPAAGGPVEQFF	TGTGCCAGCAGCCCCGCCGCGGGGGGGCCGGTTGAGCAGTTCTTC
.	.	TRBJ1-2	TRBV11-2	CASSLEFRGNYGYTF	TGTGCCAGCAGCTTAGAATTTCGGGGAAACTATGGCTACACCTTC
.	.	TRBJ2-7	TRBV10-2	CASSRDIYEQYF	TGCGCCAGCAGCAGGGACATCTACGAGCAGTACTTC
.	.	TRBJ1-3	TRBV3-1/TRBV3-2	CASSRQQGSSSGNTIYF	TGTGCCAGCAGCCGACAACAAGGCAGTTCCTCTGGAAACACCATATATTTT
.	.	TRBJ1-4	TRBV30	CAWSVQDGGPEKLFF	TGTGCCTGGAGTGTACAAGATGGAGGCCCCGAAAAACTGTTTTTT
TRBD2	.	TRBJ2-7	TRBV5-1	CASSFGDGGGTGEQYF	TGCGCCAGCAGCTTTGGCGATGGCGGGGGTACGGGGGAGCAGTACTTC
.	.	TRBJ2-5	TRBV7-2	CASSLGAGPTETQYF	TGTGCCAGCAGCTTAGGTGCGGGGCCGACGGAGACCCAGTACTTC
.	.	TRBJ1-3	TRBV9	CASSVEPEGAGNTIYF	TGTGCCAGCAGCGTAGAACCCGAAGGAGCTGGAAACACCATATATTTT
.	.	TRBJ1-4	TRBV28	CASSSGGTENEKLFF	TGTGCCAGCAGTTCTGGCGGGACCGAGAATGAAAAACTGTTTTTT
.	.	TRBJ2-5	TRBV6-1	CASSDPSQETQYF	TGTGCCAGCAGTGATCCTAGTCAAGAGACCCAGTACTTC
.	.	TRBJ1-5	TRBV30	CAWSGGGNQPQHF	TGTGCCTGGAGTGGGGGGGGCAATCAGCCCCAGCATTTT
.	.	TRBJ1-1	TRBV5-4	CASSFFLNTEAFF	TGTGCCAGCAGCTTCTTCCTGAACACTGAAGCTTTCTTT
.	.	TRBJ1-2	TRBV21-1	CASSPRTANYGYTF	TGTGCCAGCAGCCCGCGGACAGCAAACTATGGCTACACCTTC
.	.	TRBJ2-5	TRBV5-1	CASSLVASRETQYF	TGCGCCAGCAGCTTGGTAGCTTCGAGAGAGACCCAGTACTTC
TRBD1	.	TRBJ1-1	TRBV18	CASSPPIGQGGKNTEAFF	TGTGCCAGCTCACCGCCTATTGGACAGGGAGGGAAGAACACTGAAGCTTTCTTT
TRBD2	.	TRBJ2-7	TRBV7-8	CASSLALPSGWGTYEQYF	TGTGCCAGCAGCTTAGCTCTCCCTAGCGGGTGGGGAACCTACGAGCAGTACTTC
.	.	TRBJ1-1	TRBV7-9	CASSSRGMNTEAFF	TGTGCCAGCAGCTCAAGGGGTATGAACACTGAAGCTTTCTTT
.	.	TRBJ2-7	TRBV27	CASSLRLSAYEQYF	TGTGCCAGCAGTTTAAGACTTAGCGCCTACGAGCAGTACTTC
TRBD2	.	TRBJ2-1	TRBV7-3	CASSLRGSGSSSYNEQFF	TGTGCCAGCAGCTTAAGAGGTAGCGGGAGTTCATCCTACAATGAGCAGTTCTTC
.	.	TRBJ1-5	TRBV27	CASSQVVGSNQPQHF	TGTGCCAGCTCCCAGGTCGTGGGTAGCAATCAGCCCCAGCATTTT
TRBD1	.	TRBJ2-7	TRBV15	CATSRSRQGAGEQYF	TGTGCCACCAGCCGATCACGACAGGGGGCTGGGGAGCAGTACTTC
TRBD2	.	TRBJ2-7	TRBV11-2	CASSFPRGAGGSYEQYF	TGTGCCAGCAGCTTCCCCCGAGGAGCGGGGGGATCCTACGAGCAGTACTTC
TRBD2	few	TRBJ2-1	TRBV7-3	CASSLRLAAGNEQFF	TGTGCCAGCAGCTTAAGGCTAGCGGCGGGGAATGAGCAGTTCTTC
.	many	TRBJ1-1	TRBV4-1	CASSHSQGFTEAFF	TGCGCCAGCAGCCACAGCCAGGGGTTCACTGAAGCTTTCTTT
.	.	TRBJ1-2	TRBV29-1	CSVEGEGQVYGYTF	TGCAGCGTCGAAGGAGAGGGCCAGGTCTATGGCTACACCTTC
.	.	TRBJ1-1	TRBV7-9	CASSLEQLNTEAFF	TGTGCCAGCAGCTTAGAACAGTTGAACACTGAAGCTTTCTTT
.	.	TRBJ2-2	TRBV7-9	CASSSLDITGELFF	TGTGCCAGCAGCTCCTTGGACATTACCGGGGAGCTGTTTTTT
TRBD2	.	TRBJ2-2	TRBV4-1	CASSQDVLAGAIGELFF	TGCGCCAGCAGCCAAGATGTCCTGGCGGGAGCGATCGGGGAGCTGTTTTTT
TRBD1	.	TRBJ1-2	TRBV7-9	CASSLAPGGNYGYTF	TGTGCCAGCAGCTTAGCGCCAGGGGGTAACTATGGCTACACCTTC
TRBD1	few	TRBJ1-5	TRBV6-5	CASSPDRAQPQHF	TGTGCCAGCAGTCCCGACAGGGCCCAGCCCCAGCATTTT
TRBD2	.	TRBJ2-7	TRBV7-6	CASSPTGAGGRTYEQYF	TGTGCCAGCAGCCCGACTGGGGCGGGAGGCCGAACCTACGAGCAGTACTTC
TRBD1	.	TRBJ1-3	TRBV11-2	CASSPALDRGSGNTIYF	TGTGCCAGCAGCCCCGCACTCGACAGGGGATCTGGAAACACCATATATTTT
TRBD2	.	TRBJ2-3	TRBV24-1	CATSAGREGPSDTQYF	TGTGCCACCAGTGCTGGGCGGGAGGGCCCGTCAGATACGCAGTATTTT
.	.	TRBJ1-1	TRBV10-3	CATEAGVGTEAFF	TGTGCCACCGAGGCGGGGGTGGGCACTGAAGCTTTCTTT
.	.	TRBJ1-1	TRBV6-2/TRBV6-3	CASSYPPARVGVNTEAFF	TGTGCCAGCAGTTACCCCCCAGCCAGGGTAGGCGTGAACACTGAAGCTTTCTTT
TRBD2	once	TRBJ2-1	TRBV5-4	CASSFLIAGGRYNEQFF	TGTGCCAGCAGCTTCCTAATAGCGGGGGGGCGTTACAATGAGCAGTTCTTC